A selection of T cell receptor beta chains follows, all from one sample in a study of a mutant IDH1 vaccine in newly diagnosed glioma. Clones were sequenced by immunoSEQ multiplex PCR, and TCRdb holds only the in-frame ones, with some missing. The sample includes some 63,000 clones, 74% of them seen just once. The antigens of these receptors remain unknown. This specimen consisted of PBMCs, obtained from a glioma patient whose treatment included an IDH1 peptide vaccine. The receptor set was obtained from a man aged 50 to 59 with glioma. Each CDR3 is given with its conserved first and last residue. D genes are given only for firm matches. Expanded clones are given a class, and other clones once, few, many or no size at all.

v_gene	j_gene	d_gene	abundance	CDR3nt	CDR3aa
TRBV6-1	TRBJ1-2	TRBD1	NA	TGTGCCAGCAGTCCAGACAGGGGCCGCTATGGCTACACCTTC	CASSPDRGRYGYTF
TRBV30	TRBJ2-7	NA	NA	TGTGCCTGGAGTTGGGGCTCGAACGAGCAGTACTTC	CAWSWGSNEQYF
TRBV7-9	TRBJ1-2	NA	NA	TGTGCCAGCAGCTACGGAAAAGGCTATGGCTACACCTTC	CASSYGKGYGYTF
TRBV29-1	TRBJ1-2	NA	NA	TGCAGCGTTGAAAATGGGGGAACCTATGGCTACACCTTC	CSVENGGTYGYTF
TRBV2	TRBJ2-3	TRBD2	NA	TGTGCCAGCAGCCGGGACCAGCCGGGGGGTACGCAGTATTTT	CASSRDQPGGTQYF
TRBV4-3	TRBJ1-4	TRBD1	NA	TGCGCCAGCAGCCAAGAGAGGGGGCTACGCGAAAAACTGTTTTTT	CASSQERGLREKLFF
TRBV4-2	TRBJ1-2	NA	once	TGTGCCAGCAGCCAAGATGCCCTCGACCCTGGGACCTTC	CASSQDALDPGTF
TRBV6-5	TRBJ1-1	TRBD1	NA	TGTGCCAGCAGTTTCCAGGGGGCGGGAGGTGAAGCTTTCTTT	CASSFQGAGGEAFF
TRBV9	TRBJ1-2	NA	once	TGTGCCAGCAGCGTAGCGGGGACGGTTCTCTATGGCTACACCTTC	CASSVAGTVLYGYTF
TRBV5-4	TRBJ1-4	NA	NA	TGTGCCAGCAGCCCCAGTCAAAATGAAAAACTGTTTTTT	CASSPSQNEKLFF
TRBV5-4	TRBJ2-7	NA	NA	TGTGCCAGCAGCTCGGGCAGGGACTACGAGCAGTACTTC	CASSSGRDYEQYF
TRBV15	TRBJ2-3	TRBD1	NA	TGTGCCACCAGCATCGGGCGGGGACAGGGGGCAGGGGATACGCAGTATTTT	CATSIGRGQGAGDTQYF
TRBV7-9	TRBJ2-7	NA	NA	TGTGCCAGCAGCTTATTGGCGGGGAGAGCCTACGAGCAGTACTTC	CASSLLAGRAYEQYF
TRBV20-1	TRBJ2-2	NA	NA	TGCAGTGGAGGAAGCCCCGGGGAGCTGTTTTTT	CSGGSPGELFF
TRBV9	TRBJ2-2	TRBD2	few	TGTGCCAGCAGCGTAGTTGGAGCGGGGGGGCCGGGCGGGGAGCTGTTTTTT	CASSVVGAGGPGGELFF
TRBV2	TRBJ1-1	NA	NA	TGTGCCAGCAGTGAGCCGGACGGGGCCGCTGAAGCTTTCTTT	CASSEPDGAAEAFF
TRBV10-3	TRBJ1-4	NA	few	TGTGCCATCGGGGACAAAAGGGATGAAAAACTGTTTTTT	CAIGDKRDEKLFF
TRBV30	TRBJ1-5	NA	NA	TGTGCCTGGAGTAGAGGGAACAATCAGCCCCAGCATTTT	CAWSRGNNQPQHF
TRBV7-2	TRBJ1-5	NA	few	TGTGCCAGCAGCTTACGTAGTAGCAATCAGCCCCAGCATTTT	CASSLRSSNQPQHF
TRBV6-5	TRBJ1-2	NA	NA	TGTGCCGTCAAGTTACGGGATAATTATGGCTACACCTTC	CAVKLRDNYGYTF
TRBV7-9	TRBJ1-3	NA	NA	TGTGCCAGCAGCCCAAGCGCCGGGAACTCTGGAAACACCATATATTTT	CASSPSAGNSGNTIYF
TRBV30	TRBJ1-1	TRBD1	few	TGTGCCTGGAACCAGGGGGCCGGCACTGAAGCTTTCTTT	CAWNQGAGTEAFF
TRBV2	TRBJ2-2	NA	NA	TGTGCCAGCAGTGACAGGGGCGCGGTCGGGGAGCTGTTTTTT	CASSDRGAVGELFF
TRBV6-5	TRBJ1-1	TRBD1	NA	TGTGCCAGCAGTTCTGACAGGGGGAAAGCTTTCTTT	CASSSDRGKAFF
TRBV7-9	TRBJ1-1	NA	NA	TGTGCCAGCAGCTACTCGAACACTGAAGCTTTCTTT	CASSYSNTEAFF